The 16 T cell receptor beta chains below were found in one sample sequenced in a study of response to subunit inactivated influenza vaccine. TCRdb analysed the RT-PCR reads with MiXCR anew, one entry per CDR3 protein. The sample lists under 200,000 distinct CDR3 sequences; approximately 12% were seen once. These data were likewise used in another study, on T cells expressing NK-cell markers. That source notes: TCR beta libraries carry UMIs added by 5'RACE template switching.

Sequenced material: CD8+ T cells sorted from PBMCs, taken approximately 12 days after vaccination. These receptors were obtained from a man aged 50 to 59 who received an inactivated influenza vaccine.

The CDR3 loop reads CSARGLQTSGGSTDTQYF. The CDR3 region has the DNA TGCAGTGCTAGAGGTCTCCAGACTAGCGGGGGAAGCACAGATACGCAGTATTTT. The chain joins TRBV20-1 to TRBJ2-3, with 12 bases lining up with TRBD2. The CDR3 totals 18 residues. J lost 0 bases, V lost 1 base, and 8 bases had no gene match. Germline V lookup: CDR1 DFQATT, CDR2 SNEGSKA (reference sequence).

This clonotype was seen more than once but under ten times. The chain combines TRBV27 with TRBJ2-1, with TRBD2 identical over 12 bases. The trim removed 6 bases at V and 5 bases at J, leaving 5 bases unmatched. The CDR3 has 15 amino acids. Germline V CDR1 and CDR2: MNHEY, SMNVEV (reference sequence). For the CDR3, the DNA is TGTGCCAGCAGCCCTACTAGCGGGGGGAACAATGAGCAGTTCTTC. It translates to CASSPTSGGNNEQFF.

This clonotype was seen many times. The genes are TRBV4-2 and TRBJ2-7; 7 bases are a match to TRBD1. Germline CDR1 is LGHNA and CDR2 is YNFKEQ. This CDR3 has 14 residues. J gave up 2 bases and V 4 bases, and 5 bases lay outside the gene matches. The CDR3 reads CASSPRDRAYEQYF. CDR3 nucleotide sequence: TGTGCCAGCAGCCCCCGGGACAGAGCCTACGAGCAGTACTTC.

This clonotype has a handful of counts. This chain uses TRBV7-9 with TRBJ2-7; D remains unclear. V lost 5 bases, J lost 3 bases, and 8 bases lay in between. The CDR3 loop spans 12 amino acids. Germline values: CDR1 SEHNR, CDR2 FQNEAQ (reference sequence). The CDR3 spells CASSRSDYEQYF. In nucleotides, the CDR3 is TGTGCCAGCAGCCGGAGTGACTACGAGCAGTACTTC.

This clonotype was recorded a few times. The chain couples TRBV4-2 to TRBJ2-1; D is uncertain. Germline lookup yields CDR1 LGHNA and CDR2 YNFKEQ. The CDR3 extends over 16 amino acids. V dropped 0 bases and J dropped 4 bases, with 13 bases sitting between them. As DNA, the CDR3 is TGTGCCAGCAGCCAAGATACCAGTGGAAGGTACAATGAGCAGTTCTTC. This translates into CASSQDTSGRYNEQFF.

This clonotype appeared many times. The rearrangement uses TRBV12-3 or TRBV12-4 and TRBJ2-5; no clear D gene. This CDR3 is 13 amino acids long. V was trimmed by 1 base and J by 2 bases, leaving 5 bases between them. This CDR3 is CASSLGEQETQYF. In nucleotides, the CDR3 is TGTGCCAGCAGTTTAGGGGAACAAGAGACCCAGTACTTC.

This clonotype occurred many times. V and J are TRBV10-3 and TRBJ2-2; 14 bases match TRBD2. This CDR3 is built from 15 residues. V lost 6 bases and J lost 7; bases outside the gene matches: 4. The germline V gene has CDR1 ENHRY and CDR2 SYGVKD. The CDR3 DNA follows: TGTGCCATCAGCCCGGGACTAGCGGGAGTCGGGGAGCTGTTTTTT. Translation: CAISPGLAGVGELFF.

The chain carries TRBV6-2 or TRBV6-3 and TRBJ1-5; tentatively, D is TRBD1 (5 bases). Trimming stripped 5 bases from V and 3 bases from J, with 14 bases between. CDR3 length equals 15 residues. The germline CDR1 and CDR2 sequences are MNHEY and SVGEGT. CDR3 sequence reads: CASSTAGEYNQPQHF. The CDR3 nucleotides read TGTGCCAGCAGTACCGCGGGGGAATACAATCAGCCCCAGCATTTT.

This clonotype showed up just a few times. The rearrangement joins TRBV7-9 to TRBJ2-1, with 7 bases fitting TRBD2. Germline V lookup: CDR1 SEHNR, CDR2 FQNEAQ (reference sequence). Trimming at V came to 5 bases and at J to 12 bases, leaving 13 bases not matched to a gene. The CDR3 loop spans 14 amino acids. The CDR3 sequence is CASSPPKTSLGQFF. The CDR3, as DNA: TGTGCCAGCAGCCCACCTAAGACTAGCTTGGGGCAGTTCTTC. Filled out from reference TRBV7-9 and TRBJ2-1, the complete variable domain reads DTGVSQNPRHKITKRGQNVTFRCDPISEHNRLYWYRQTLGQGPEFLTYFQNEAQLEKSRLLSDRFSAERPKGSFSTLEIQRTEQGDSAMYLCASSPPKTSLGQFFGPGTRLTVL.

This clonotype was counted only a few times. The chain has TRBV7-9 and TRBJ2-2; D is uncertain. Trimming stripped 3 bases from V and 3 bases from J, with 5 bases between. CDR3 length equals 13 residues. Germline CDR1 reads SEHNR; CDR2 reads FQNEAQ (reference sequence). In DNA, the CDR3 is TGTGCCAGCAGCTTTTTTGACACCGGGGAGCTGTTTTTT. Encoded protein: CASSFFDTGELFF.

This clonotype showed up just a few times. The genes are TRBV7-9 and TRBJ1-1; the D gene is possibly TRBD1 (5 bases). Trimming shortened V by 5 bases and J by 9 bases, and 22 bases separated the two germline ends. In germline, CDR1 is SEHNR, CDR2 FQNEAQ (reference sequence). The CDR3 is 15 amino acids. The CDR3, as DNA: TGTGCCAGCAGCCCCACCCGTGGGACCTTGGACCAAGCTTTCTTT. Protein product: CASSPTRGTLDQAFF.

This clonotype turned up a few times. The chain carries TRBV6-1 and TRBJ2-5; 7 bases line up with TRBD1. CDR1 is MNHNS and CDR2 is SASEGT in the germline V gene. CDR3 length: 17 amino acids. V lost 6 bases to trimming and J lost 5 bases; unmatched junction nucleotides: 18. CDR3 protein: CASRLLTGTVGVETQYF. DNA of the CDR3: TGTGCCAGCAGGCTACTGACCGGGACAGTGGGCGTTGAGACCCAGTACTTC.

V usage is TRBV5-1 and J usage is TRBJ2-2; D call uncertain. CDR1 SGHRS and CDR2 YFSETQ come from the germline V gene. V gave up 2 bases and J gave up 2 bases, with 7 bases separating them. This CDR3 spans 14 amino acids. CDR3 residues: CASSFVENTGELFF. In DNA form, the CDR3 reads TGCGCCAGCAGCTTTGTGGAAAACACCGGGGAGCTGTTTTTT.

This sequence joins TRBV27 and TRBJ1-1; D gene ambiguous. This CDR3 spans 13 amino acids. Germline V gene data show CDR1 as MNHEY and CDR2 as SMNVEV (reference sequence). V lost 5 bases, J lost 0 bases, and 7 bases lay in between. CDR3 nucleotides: TGTGCCAGCAGTCCGACGTTGAACACTGAAGCTTTCTTT. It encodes CASSPTLNTEAFF.

CDR3 DNA sequence: TGTGCCAGCAGCTTTTTGGGGACAGCAGTTAATGAAAAACTGTTTTTT. The encoded protein is CASSFLGTAVNEKLFF. The chain couples TRBV7-2 to TRBJ1-4; 7 bases are shared with TRBD1. Germline V CDR1 and CDR2: SGHTA, FQGNSA. The CDR3 covers 16 residues. V gave up 3 bases and J gave up 4 bases; unmatched junction bases: 8.

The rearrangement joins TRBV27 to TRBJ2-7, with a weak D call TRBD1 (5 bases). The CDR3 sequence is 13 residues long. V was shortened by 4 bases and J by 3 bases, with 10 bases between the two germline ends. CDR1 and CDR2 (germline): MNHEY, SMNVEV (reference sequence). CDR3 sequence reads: CASSSTALYEQYF. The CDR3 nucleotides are TGTGCCAGCAGTTCGACAGCTCTCTACGAGCAGTACTTC.